Following are 28 T cell receptor beta chains from one sample sequenced in a study of T cells after yellow fever vaccination. In TCRdb, the 5' RACE reads were re-called with MiXCR into one record per CDR3 protein. The data contain under 200,000 distinct CDR3 sequences, about 7% of them singletons. The starting material was CD4+ T cells sorted from PBMCs, obtained roughly 5 days after the first yellow fever vaccination. These receptors came from a man between 18 and 35 years old who received the YFV17D yellow fever vaccine.

This clonotype has a count of ten or more. V usage is TRBV5-1 and J usage is TRBJ2-3, with TRBD2 matching over 7 bases. Germline V gene sequence: CDR1 SGHRS, CDR2 YFSETQ. The CDR3 is 20 amino acids. Trimming at V came to 4 bases and at J to 0 bases, leaving 20 bases not matched to a gene. CDR3 bases: TGCGCCAGCAGCCTGCGGGGGAGCGGGGATCTACCACTAAGCACAGATACGCAGTATTTT. This encodes CASSLRGSGDLPLSTDTQYF.

The table lists this clonotype with a few counts. J is TRBJ2-3 and V is TRBV6-6; TRBD1 matches 8 bases. Germline CDR1 reads MNHNY; CDR2 reads SVGAGI (reference sequence). This CDR3 region has 17 residues. J lost 0 bases, V lost 4 bases, and 9 bases had no gene match. The CDR3 DNA is TGTGCCAGCAGTTCCACCGGGACAGGTTCTAGCACAGATACGCAGTATTTT. Translated: CASSSTGTGSSTDTQYF.

V and J are TRBV6-2 or TRBV6-3 and TRBJ2-1; TRBD1 or TRBD2 may be the D gene (6 bases each). Germline V gene sequence: CDR1 MNHEY, CDR2 SVGEGT. This CDR3 comprises 12 residues. V was cut by 7 bases and J by 14 bases, with 18 bases left in between. For the CDR3, the DNA is TGTGCCAGCACCCAAACGGGGGCGGCGGAGTTCTTC. Translating it yields CASTQTGAAEFF.

Ten or more counts support this clonotype. The rearrangement uses TRBV3-1 and TRBJ2-1; 8 nucleotides align to TRBD2. Unmatched junction bases numbered 6, after V lost 1 base and J lost 10 bases. Per germline, CDR1 LGHDT and CDR2 YNNKEL (reference sequence). The CDR3 is 14 amino acids. The CDR3 coding sequence is TGTGCCAGCAGCCAAGGCTATCGGGGGGGGGAGCAGTTCTTC. It translates to CASSQGYRGGEQFF.

V gene TRBV6-5 combines with J gene TRBJ2-7, with D uncertain. The V and J ends lost 2 bases and 4 bases respectively, with 18 bases between them. CDR1 is MNHEY, CDR2 SVGAGI, per germline. CDR3 length: 16 residues. The CDR3 bases are TGTGCCAGCAGTTACCCGGTCGGTAGACAAACTTACGAGCAGTACTTC. Translated, it gives CASSYPVGRQTYEQYF.

This clonotype was detected many times. The chain is built from TRBV7-2 and TRBJ1-2; D not resolved. Deletions cut 2 bases from V and 4 bases from J, with 8 bases between. Germline-derived CDR1 and CDR2 are SGHTA and FQGNSA. There are 13 residues in the CDR3. The CDR3 DNA follows: TGTGCCAGCAGCTTATCTGGGAGCTATGGCTACACCTTC. Amino acid sequence: CASSLSGSYGYTF.

This clonotype was seen a few times. The chain carries TRBV5-6 and TRBJ1-5; D uncertain. V lost 5 bases to trimming and J lost 2 bases, with 8 bases between them. Germline V gives CDR1 SGHDT, CDR2 YYEEEE. This CDR3 comprises 13 residues. The CDR3 spells CASSRWGNQPQHF. The DNA of the CDR3 is TGTGCCAGCAGTAGGTGGGGCAATCAGCCCCAGCATTTT.

This clonotype was picked up many times. The chain links TRBV7-2 to TRBJ2-3, with a weak D call TRBD2 (7 bases). CDR1 is SGHTA and CDR2 is FQGNSA in the germline V gene. The CDR3 covers 15 residues. V lost 4 bases, J lost 6 bases, and 17 bases lay in between. The CDR3 loop reads CASSSLGGRKDTQYF. CDR3 sequence (DNA): TGTGCCAGCAGCTCTCTGGGGGGGCGCAAGGATACGCAGTATTTT.

This clonotype was seen at least ten times. The CDR3 sequence: CASSPRGVSTDTQYF. The CDR3 DNA reads as TGTGCCAGCAGCCCCCGCGGGGTTAGCACAGATACGCAGTATTTT. The chain employs TRBV7-8 and TRBJ2-3, with D maybe TRBD2 (6 bases). Trimming removed 5 bases at V and 0 bases at J, with 12 bases between. Per germline, CDR1 SGHVS and CDR2 FQNEAQ. The CDR3 has 15 residues. The variable domain in full, with the rest retrieved from reference TRBV7-8 and TRBJ2-3, is GAGVSQSPRYKVAKRGQDVALRCDPISGHVSLFWYQQALGQGPEFLTYFQNEAQLDKSGLPSDRFFAERPEGSVSTLKIQRTQQEDSAVYLCASSPRGVSTDTQYFGPGTRLTVL.

The chain is built from TRBV2 and TRBJ2-5; possibly TRBD1 for D (5 bases). The CDR3 runs 12 residues. Trimming cost V 7 bases and J 0 bases, with 6 bases left between them. Germline V gives CDR1 SNHLY, CDR2 FYNNEI. CDR3 sequence: CASKQDQETQYF. The CDR3 nucleotides read TGTGCCAGCAAACAGGACCAAGAGACCCAGTACTTC.

This clonotype was observed a handful of times. V gene TRBV11-2 combines with J gene TRBJ2-1, with TRBD1 as a possible D gene (5 bases). Trimming left V 5 bases short and J 10 bases short, with 12 bases between. Looked up from germline, CDR1 is SGHAT and CDR2 is FQNNGV. The CDR3 length is 12 residues. CDR3 loop: CASSRVWGEQFF. The CDR3 bases are TGTGCCAGCAGCCGAGTCTGGGGCGAGCAGTTCTTC.

The sample holds many counts of this clonotype. The V and J genes are TRBV5-4 and TRBJ2-3; no clear D gene. This CDR3 region has 15 residues. CDR1 is SGHNT and CDR2 is YYREEE in the germline V gene (reference sequence). Trimming removed 1 base at V and 2 bases at J, with 11 bases between. This CDR3 is CASSLLGLSTDTQYF. The CDR3 DNA reads as TGTGCCAGCAGCTTGTTGGGCCTCTCCACAGATACGCAGTATTTT.

This clonotype was counted only a few times. The gene calls are TRBV3-1 and TRBJ2-6, with D hard to call. The CDR3 totals 15 residues. Germline CDR1 and CDR2: LGHDT and YNNKEL (reference sequence). The V gene lost 2 bases and the J gene lost 0 bases, with 5 bases spanning the gap. CDR3 sequence: CASSQLSSGANVLTF. CDR3 nucleotide sequence: TGTGCCAGCAGCCAACTGTCCTCTGGGGCCAACGTCCTGACTTTC.

J is TRBJ2-1 and V is TRBV5-1; D is ambiguous. Germline CDR1 and CDR2: SGHRS and YFSETQ. Trimming took 4 bases from V and 8 from J, leaving 7 bases between them. CDR3 length equals 11 residues. The DNA for the CDR3 is TGCGCCAGCAGCCTCTGGGATGAGCAGTTCTTC. This codes for CASSLWDEQFF.

This clonotype was observed at least ten times. The chain recombines TRBV21-1 with TRBJ1-6; the table's D call, TRBD1, was not checked against the DNA. TRBV21-1 is designated a pseudogene. The CDR3 has 15 residues. CDR3: CASSCGDEGKAPLHF. The CDR3 nucleotides read TGTGCCAGCAGCTGCGGGGACGAAGGAAAGGCACCCCTCCACTTT.

The rearrangement uses TRBV5-6 and TRBJ2-2; perhaps TRBD1 as D (6 bases). CDR3 length equals 17 residues. In germline, CDR1 is SGHDT, CDR2 YYEEEE. With 1 base removed from V and 3 bases from J, the gap between germline ends came to 16 bases. The chain's CDR3 is CASSLLGALVYTGELFF. As DNA, the CDR3 is TGTGCCAGCAGCTTGTTGGGGGCCCTCGTCTACACCGGGGAGCTGTTTTTT. The full variable domain, in which reference TRBV5-6 and TRBJ2-2 provide the parts outside the CDR3, is DAGVTQSPTHLIKTRGQQVTLRCSPKSGHDTVSWYQQALGQGPQFIFQYYEEEERQRGNFPDRFSGHQFPNYSSELNVNALLLGDSALYLCASSLLGALVYTGELFFGEGSRLTVL.

The chain combines TRBV9 with TRBJ2-3; D is perhaps TRBD2 (6 bases). CDR1 is SGDLS and CDR2 is YYNGEE in the germline V gene. The length of the CDR3 is 19 residues. The V gene lost 0 bases and the J gene lost 0 bases, with 20 bases spanning the gap. Here the CDR3 DNA reads TGTGCCAGCAGCGTAGGTCCCAGTTGGGGGGTACTTAGCACAGATACGCAGTATTTT. Translated, it gives CASSVGPSWGVLSTDTQYF.

This clonotype was picked up a small number of times. The V call is TRBV7-2, the J call TRBJ2-7; D might be TRBD2 (5 bases). V was cut by 0 bases and J by 4 bases, with 13 bases left in between. In germline, CDR1 is SGHTA, CDR2 FQGNSA. The CDR3 spans 15 residues. The CDR3 loop reads CASSLAVVGVYEQYF. The CDR3 DNA follows: TGTGCCAGCAGCTTAGCGGTTGTCGGGGTTTACGAGCAGTACTTC.

This clonotype came up a few times. The chain joins TRBV20-1 to TRBJ2-7, with TRBD2 as a possible D gene (6 bases). The V and J ends lost 5 bases and 3 bases respectively, with 11 bases between them. The CDR3 spans 12 residues. The germline V gene encodes CDR1 DFQATT and CDR2 SNEGSKA (reference sequence). CDR3 sequence (DNA): TGCAGTGCTGGACGACTAGGCTACGAGCAGTACTTC. This gives the protein CSAGRLGYEQYF.

The genes are TRBV2 and TRBJ2-4; 9 bases align to TRBD2. CDR1 is SNHLY, CDR2 FYNNEI, per germline. Trimming removed 8 bases from V and 8 bases from J; junction bases left unmatched: 7. The CDR3 sequence is 13 residues long. The CDR3 here is CASGIAGADIQYF. For the CDR3, the DNA is TGTGCCAGCGGAATAGCGGGGGCGGACATTCAGTACTTC. Complete variable domain (other parts from reference TRBV2 and TRBJ2-4): EPEVTQTPSHQVTQMGQEVILRCVPISNHLYFYWYRQILGQKVEFLVSFYNNEISEKSEIFDDQFSVERPDGSNFTLKIRSTKLEDSAMYFCASGIAGADIQYFGAGTRLSVL.

This clonotype was detected ten times or more. The chain joins TRBV6-1 to TRBJ2-3, with 7 positions matching TRBD1. This CDR3 has 15 amino acids. CDR1 and CDR2 (germline): MNHNS, SASEGT. V was pared by 6 bases and J by 8 bases, with 14 bases of the junction left unmatched. The CDR3: CASSPDRVDPGTQYF. CDR3 nucleotide sequence: TGTGCCAGCAGCCCCGACAGGGTCGACCCTGGTACGCAGTATTTT.

This clonotype has a count of ten or more. The gene calls are TRBV5-1 and TRBJ2-6; a possible D gene is TRBD2 (6 bases). The V gene's germline CDR1 is SGHRS and CDR2 YFSETQ. Deletions cut 6 bases from V and 3 bases from J, with 10 bases between. The CDR3 contains 14 residues. The CDR3 sequence is CASNQGGGANVLTF. CDR3 bases: TGCGCCAGCAACCAGGGAGGTGGGGCCAACGTCCTGACTTTC.

J is TRBJ2-1 and V is TRBV7-9; D is ambiguous. The ends were cut back, 1 base at V and 4 bases at J, with 8 bases in the middle. CDR1 is SEHNR and CDR2 is FQNEAQ in the germline V gene (reference sequence). The CDR3 consists of 14 residues. CDR3 region: CASSLEGRYNEQFF. In DNA form, the CDR3 reads TGTGCCAGCAGCTTAGAGGGCAGGTACAATGAGCAGTTCTTC. The full variable domain, rest sourced from reference TRBV7-9 and TRBJ2-1, is DTGVSQNPRHKITKRGQNVTFRCDPISEHNRLYWYRQTLGQGPEFLTYFQNEAQLEKSRLLSDRFSAERPKGSFSTLEIQRTEQGDSAMYLCASSLEGRYNEQFFGPGTRLTVL.

The J gene is TRBJ1-1, the V gene TRBV14; 7 positions match TRBD1. With 0 bases clipped from V and 5 bases from J, the junction kept 6 bases outside the gene matches. The CDR3 sequence is 15 residues long. CDR1 and CDR2 from the germline V gene are SGHDN and FVKESK. In DNA, the CDR3 is TGTGCCAGCAGCCAAGATTGGGCAGGGGGGACTGAAGCTTTCTTT. This gives the protein CASSQDWAGGTEAFF.

This clonotype appeared many times. This chain links TRBV12-3 or TRBV12-4 with TRBJ2-1; D is possibly TRBD2 (6 bases). V lost 6 bases and J lost 2, with 14 bases in between. This CDR3 comprises 15 residues. In DNA, the CDR3 is TGTGCCAGCAGCAGCCCGGACTACGCCTACAATGAGCAGTTCTTC. Amino acids: CASSSPDYAYNEQFF.

This clonotype was detected many times. The CDR3 DNA sequence: TGTGCCAGCAGTTCCCCTCAGTATGGGGGAAACATTCAGTACTTC. It translates to CASSSPQYGGNIQYF. The chain carries TRBV7-2 and TRBJ2-4; D tentatively fits TRBD1 or TRBD2 (5 bases each). Trimming stripped 6 bases from V and 6 bases from J, with 18 bases between. Germline CDR1 and CDR2: SGHTA and FQGNSA. The length of the CDR3 is 15 residues. Combining the CDR3 with reference TRBV7-2 and TRBJ2-4 gives the whole variable domain GAGVSQSPSNKVTEKGKDVELRCDPISGHTALYWYRQSLGQGLEFLIYFQGNSAPDKSGLPSDRFSAERTGGSVSTLTIQRTQQEDSAVYLCASSSPQYGGNIQYFGAGTRLSVL.

This clonotype has at least ten counts. The V and J genes are TRBV7-9 and TRBJ2-1; no reliable D call. The V end lost 2 bases, the J end lost 2 bases, and 10 bases lay between the germline ends. This CDR3 is built from 15 residues. CDR1 and CDR2 from the germline V gene are SEHNR and FQNEAQ (reference sequence). Here the CDR3 reads CASSLTPLAYNEQFF. The CDR3 region has the DNA TGTGCCAGCAGCTTAACCCCGTTGGCCTACAATGAGCAGTTCTTC.

The rearrangement links TRBV20-1 to TRBJ2-5; D is undetermined. Germline V gene lookup returns CDR1 DFQATT and CDR2 SNEGSKA (reference sequence). The V and J ends lost 0 bases and 4 bases respectively, with 21 bases between them. This CDR3 has 17 residues. The DNA for the CDR3 is TGCAGTGCTAGAGATCCTACGAGATTTCCCTTTCTAGAGACCCAGTACTTC. This sequence encodes CSARDPTRFPFLETQYF.